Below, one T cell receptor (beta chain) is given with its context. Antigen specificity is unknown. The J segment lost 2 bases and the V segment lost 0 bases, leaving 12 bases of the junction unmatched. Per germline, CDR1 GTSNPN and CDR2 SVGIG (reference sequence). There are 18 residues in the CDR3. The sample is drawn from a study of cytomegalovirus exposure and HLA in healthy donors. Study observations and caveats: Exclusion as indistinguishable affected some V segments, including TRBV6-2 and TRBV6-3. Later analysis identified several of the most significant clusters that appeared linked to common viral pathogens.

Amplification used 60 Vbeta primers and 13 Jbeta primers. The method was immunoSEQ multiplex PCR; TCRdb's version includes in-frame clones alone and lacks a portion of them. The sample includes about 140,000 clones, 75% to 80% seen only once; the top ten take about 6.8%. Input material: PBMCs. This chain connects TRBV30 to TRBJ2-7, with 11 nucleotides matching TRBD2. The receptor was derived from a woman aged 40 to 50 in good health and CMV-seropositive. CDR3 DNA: TGTGCCTGGAGTGTAGGGCTAGCGGGAGGACCCTCAACCTACGAGCAGTACTTC. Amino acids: CAWSVGLAGGPSTYEQYF.